This T cell receptor beta chain was sequenced during a study of cytomegalovirus exposure and HLA in healthy donors. In the PCR, 60 Vbeta and 13 Jbeta primers were used. Clones were sequenced by immunoSEQ multiplex PCR, and TCRdb holds only the in-frame ones, with some missing. The sample has 180,000 or so clones, 75% seen once. Per the germline V gene, CDR1 is KGHSH and CDR2 is LQKENI. Trimming cost V 3 bases and J 2 bases, with 7 bases left between them. The CDR3 extends over 13 amino acids. Concerning this clone itself: Within the sample, other DNA sequences also encode this same CDR3.

This rearrangement joins TRBV18 to TRBJ2-5; a weak D match, TRBD2 (6 bases). The sample consisted of PBMCs. The receptor comes from a woman aged 40 to 50 in good health and CMV-seropositive. CDR3 protein: CASSPGGQETQYF. The CDR3 bases are TGTGCCAGCTCACCGGGAGGACAAGAGACCCAGTACTTC.